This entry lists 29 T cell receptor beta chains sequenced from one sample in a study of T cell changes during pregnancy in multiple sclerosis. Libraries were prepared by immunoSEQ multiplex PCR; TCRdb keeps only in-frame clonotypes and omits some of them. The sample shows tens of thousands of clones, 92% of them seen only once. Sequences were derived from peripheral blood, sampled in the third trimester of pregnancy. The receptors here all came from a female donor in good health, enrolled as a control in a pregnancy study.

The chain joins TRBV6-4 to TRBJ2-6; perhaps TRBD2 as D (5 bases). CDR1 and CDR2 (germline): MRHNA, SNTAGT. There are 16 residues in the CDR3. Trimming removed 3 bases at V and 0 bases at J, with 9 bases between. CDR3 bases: TGTGCCAGCAGTGAAGTCAGCGGCTCTGGGGCCAACGTCCTGACTTTC. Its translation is CASSEVSGSGANVLTF.

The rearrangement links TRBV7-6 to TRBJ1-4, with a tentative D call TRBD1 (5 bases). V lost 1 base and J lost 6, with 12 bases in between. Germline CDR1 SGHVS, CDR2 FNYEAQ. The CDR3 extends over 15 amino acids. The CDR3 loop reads CASSLGWGRDEKLFF. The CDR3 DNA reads TGTGCCAGCAGCTTAGGATGGGGGAGGGATGAAAAACTGTTTTTT. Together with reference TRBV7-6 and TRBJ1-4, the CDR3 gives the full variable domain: GAGVSQSPRYKVTKRGQDVALRCDPISGHVSLYWYRQALGQGPEFLTYFNYEAQQDKSGLPNDRFSAERPEGSISTLTIQRTEQRDSAMYRCASSLGWGRDEKLFFGSGTQLSVL.

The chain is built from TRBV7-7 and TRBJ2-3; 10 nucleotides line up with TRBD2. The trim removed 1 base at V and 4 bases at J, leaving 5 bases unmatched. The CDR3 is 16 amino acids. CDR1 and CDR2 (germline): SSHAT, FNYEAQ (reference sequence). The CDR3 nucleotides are TGTGCCAGCAGCTTAGGGGTCAGCGGGGGGGCAGATACGCAGTATTTT. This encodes CASSLGVSGGADTQYF.

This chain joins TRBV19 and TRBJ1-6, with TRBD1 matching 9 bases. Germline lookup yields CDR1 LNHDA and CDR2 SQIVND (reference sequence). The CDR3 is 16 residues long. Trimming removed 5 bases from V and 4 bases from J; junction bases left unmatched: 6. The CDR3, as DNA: TGTGCCAGTAGTCGTAGACAGGGGGTTTATAATTCACCCCTCCACTTT. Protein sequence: CASSRRQGVYNSPLHF.

In DNA, the CDR3 is TGTGCCAGCCGAAATATAGACAGGGGGTATGGCTACACCTTC. It codes for CASRNIDRGYGYTF. The J gene is TRBJ1-2, the V gene TRBV6-1, with 9 bases identical to TRBD1. This CDR3 spans 14 amino acids. Losses at the gene ends were 8 bases for V and 5 bases for J; bases not matched to a gene: 9. The germline CDR1 and CDR2 sequences are MNHNS and SASEGT.

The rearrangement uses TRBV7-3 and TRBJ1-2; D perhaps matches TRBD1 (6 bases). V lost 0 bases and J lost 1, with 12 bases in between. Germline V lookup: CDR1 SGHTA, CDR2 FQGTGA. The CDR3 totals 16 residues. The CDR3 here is CASSLTGAGYNYGYTF. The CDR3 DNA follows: TGTGCCAGCAGCTTAACGGGGGCAGGCTATAACTATGGCTACACCTTC.

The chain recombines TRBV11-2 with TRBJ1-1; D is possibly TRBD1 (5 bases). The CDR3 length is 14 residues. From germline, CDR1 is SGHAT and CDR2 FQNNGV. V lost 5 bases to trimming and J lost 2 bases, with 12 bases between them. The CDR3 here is CASSPRQINTEAFF. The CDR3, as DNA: TGTGCCAGCAGCCCGCGACAGATTAACACTGAAGCTTTCTTT.

CDR3 amino acids: CSATTSSEQYF. The CDR3 coding sequence is TGCAGTGCTACCACTAGCAGCGAGCAGTACTTC. The chain employs TRBV20-1 and TRBJ2-7, with a weak D call TRBD2 (6 bases). From germline, CDR1 is DFQATT and CDR2 SNEGSKA (reference sequence). This CDR3 has 11 amino acids. Trimming left V 4 bases short and J 6 bases short, with 10 bases between.

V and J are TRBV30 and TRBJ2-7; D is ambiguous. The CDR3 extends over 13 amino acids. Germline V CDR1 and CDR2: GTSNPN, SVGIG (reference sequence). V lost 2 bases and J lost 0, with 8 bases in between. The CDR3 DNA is TGTGCCTGGAGTCCCTACCCCTCCTACGAGCAGTACTTC. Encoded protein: CAWSPYPSYEQYF.

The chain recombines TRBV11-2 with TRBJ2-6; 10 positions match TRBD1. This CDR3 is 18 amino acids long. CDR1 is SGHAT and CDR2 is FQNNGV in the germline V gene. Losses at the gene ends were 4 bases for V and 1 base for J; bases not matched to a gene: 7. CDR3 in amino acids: CASSSLGQGLSGANVLTF. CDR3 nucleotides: TGTGCCAGCAGCTCCCTGGGACAGGGGTTGTCTGGGGCCAACGTCCTGACTTTC.

The CDR3 region has the DNA TGTGCCAGCAAGGGAGAGACTGAAGCTTTCTTT. This translates into CASKGETEAFF. V usage is TRBV28 and J usage is TRBJ1-1; D is unclear. The V end lost 7 bases, the J end lost 5 bases, and 8 bases lay between the germline ends. CDR3 length equals 11 residues. Germline V CDR1 and CDR2: MDHEN, SYDVKM.

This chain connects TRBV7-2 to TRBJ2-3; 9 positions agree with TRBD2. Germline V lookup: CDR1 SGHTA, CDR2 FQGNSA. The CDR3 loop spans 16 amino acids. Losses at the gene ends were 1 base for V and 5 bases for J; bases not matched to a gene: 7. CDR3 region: CASSLVAGAGVDTQYF. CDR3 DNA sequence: TGTGCCAGCAGCTTAGTAGCGGGGGCGGGGGTAGATACGCAGTATTTT.

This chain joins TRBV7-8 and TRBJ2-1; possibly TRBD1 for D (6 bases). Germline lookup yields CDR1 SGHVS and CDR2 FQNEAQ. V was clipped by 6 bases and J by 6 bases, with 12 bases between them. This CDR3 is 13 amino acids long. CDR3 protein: CASSLLGGNEQFF. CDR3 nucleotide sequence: TGTGCCAGCAGTCTTTTAGGGGGCAATGAGCAGTTCTTC.

CDR3 sequence: CASSQGQGGDGYTF. The CDR3, as DNA: TGTGCCAGCAGCCAGGGACAGGGGGGGGATGGCTACACCTTC. V usage is TRBV27 and J usage is TRBJ1-2; 11 nucleotides match TRBD1. After removal of 6 bases from V and 6 bases from J, the junction contained 6 bases not matched to a gene. From germline, CDR1 is MNHEY and CDR2 SMNVEV (reference sequence). This CDR3 contains 14 residues.

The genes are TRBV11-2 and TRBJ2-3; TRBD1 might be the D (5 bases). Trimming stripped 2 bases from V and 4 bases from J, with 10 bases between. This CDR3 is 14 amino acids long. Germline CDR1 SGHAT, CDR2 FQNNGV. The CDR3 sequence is CASSLTRAADTQYF. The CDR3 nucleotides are TGTGCCAGCAGCTTAACCAGGGCAGCAGATACGCAGTATTTT.

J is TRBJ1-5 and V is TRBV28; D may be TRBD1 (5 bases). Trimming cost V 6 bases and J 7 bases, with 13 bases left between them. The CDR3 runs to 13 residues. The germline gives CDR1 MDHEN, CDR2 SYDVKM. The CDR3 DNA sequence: TGTGCCAGCAGCCAGGGCGGGAAGCAGCCCCAGCATTTT. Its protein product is CASSQGGKQPQHF.

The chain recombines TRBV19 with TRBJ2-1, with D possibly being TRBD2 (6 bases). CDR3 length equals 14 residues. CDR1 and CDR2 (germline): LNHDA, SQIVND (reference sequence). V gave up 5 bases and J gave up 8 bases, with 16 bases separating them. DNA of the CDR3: TGTGCCAGTAGTGTAAGACTAGTAAGGGATGAGCAGTTCTTC. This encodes CASSVRLVRDEQFF.

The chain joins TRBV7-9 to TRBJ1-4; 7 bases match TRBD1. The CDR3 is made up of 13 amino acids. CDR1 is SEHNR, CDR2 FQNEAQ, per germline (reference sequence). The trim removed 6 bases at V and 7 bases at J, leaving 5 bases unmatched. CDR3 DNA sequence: TGTGCCAGCAGACGTTGGACAGGTGAAAAACTGTTTTTT. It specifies CASRRWTGEKLFF.

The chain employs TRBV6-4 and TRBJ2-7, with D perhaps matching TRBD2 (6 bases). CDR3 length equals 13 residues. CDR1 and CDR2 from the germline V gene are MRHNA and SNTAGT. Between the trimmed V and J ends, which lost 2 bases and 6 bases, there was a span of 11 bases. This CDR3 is CASSDEVGGEQYF. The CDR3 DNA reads TGTGCCAGCAGTGACGAAGTGGGGGGCGAGCAGTACTTC.

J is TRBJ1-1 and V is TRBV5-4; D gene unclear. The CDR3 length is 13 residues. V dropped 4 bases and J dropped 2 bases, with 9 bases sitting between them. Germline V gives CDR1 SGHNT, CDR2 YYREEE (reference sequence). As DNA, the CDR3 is TGTGCCAGCAGCCCGGAGTTAAACACTGAAGCTTTCTTT. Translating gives CASSPELNTEAFF.

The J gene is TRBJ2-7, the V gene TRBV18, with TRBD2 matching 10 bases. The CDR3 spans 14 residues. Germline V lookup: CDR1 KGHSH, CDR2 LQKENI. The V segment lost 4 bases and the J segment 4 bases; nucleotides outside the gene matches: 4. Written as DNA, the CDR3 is TGTGCCAGCTCACGCCTAGCGGGGGAATACGAGCAGTACTTC. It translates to CASSRLAGEYEQYF.

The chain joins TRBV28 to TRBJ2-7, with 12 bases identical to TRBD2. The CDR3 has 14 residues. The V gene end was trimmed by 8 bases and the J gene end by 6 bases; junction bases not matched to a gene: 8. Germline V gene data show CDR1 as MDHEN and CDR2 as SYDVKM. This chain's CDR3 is CASSLAGGPVEQYF. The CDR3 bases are TGTGCCAGCTCGCTAGCGGGGGGGCCGGTCGAGCAGTACTTC.

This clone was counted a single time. In DNA, the CDR3 is TGTGCCAGCAGTAACCGGGACAGGGCTAGCTACACCTTC. Amino acids: CASSNRDRASYTF. V usage is TRBV2 and J usage is TRBJ1-2, with 9 bases fitting TRBD1. The CDR3 contains 13 residues. Unmatched junction bases numbered 7, after V lost 5 bases and J lost 9 bases. The germline gives CDR1 SNHLY, CDR2 FYNNEI.

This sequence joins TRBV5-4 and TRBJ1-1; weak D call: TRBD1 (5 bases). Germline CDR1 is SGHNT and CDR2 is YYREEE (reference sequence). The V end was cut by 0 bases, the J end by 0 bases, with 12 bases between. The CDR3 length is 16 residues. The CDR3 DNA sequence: TGTGCCAGCAGCTTGGACCGGGCAGGGCTGAACACTGAAGCTTTCTTT. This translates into CASSLDRAGLNTEAFF.

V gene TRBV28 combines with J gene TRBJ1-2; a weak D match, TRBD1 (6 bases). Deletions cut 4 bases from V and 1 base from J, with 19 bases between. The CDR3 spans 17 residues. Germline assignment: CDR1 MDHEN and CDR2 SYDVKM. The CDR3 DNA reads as TGTGCCAGCAGTTGGCCGGTCAGGGGCAGGGTTAACTATGGCTACACCTTC. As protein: CASSWPVRGRVNYGYTF.

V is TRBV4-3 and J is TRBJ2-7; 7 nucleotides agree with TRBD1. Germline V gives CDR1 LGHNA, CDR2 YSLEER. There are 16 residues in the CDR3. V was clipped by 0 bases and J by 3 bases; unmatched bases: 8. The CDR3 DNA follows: TGCGCCAGCAGCCAAGAAGACAGGGACGGAATCTACGAGCAGTACTTC. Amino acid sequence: CASSQEDRDGIYEQYF.

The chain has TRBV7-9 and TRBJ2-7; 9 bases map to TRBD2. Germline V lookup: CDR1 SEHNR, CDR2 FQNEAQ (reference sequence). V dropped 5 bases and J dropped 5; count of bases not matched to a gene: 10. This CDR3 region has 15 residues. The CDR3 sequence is CASSAWASGNDEQYF. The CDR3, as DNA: TGTGCCAGCAGCGCATGGGCTAGCGGGAATGACGAGCAGTACTTC.

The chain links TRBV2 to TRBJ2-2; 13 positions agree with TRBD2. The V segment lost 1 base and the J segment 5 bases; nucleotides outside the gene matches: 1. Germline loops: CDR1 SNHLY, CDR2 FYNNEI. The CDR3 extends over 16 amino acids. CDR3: CASSEETSGRTGELFF. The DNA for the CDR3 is TGTGCCAGCAGTGAAGAGACTAGCGGGAGGACCGGGGAGCTGTTTTTT.

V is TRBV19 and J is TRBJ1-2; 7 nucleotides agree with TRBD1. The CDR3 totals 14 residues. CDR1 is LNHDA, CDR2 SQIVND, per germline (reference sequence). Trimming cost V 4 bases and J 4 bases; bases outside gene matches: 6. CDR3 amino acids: CASSNSQGGYGYTF. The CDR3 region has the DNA TGTGCCAGTAGTAATTCGCAGGGGGGCTATGGCTACACCTTC. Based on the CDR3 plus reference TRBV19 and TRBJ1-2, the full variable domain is DGGITQSPKYLFRKEGQNVTLSCEQNLNHDAMYWYRQDPGQGLRLIYYSQIVNDFQKGDIAEGYSVSREKKESFPLTVTSAQKNPTAFYLCASSNSQGGYGYTFGSGTRLTVV.